This TCR beta chain was recorded in a study of T cells after somatic rescue of genetic block. J lost 9 bases, V lost 3 bases, and 3 bases had no gene match. CDR3 length equals 13 residues. Germline lookup yields CDR1 SNHLY and CDR2 FYNNEI. The protocol was immunoSEQ multiplex PCR, while the TCRdb copy is restricted to in-frame clones and leaves out a portion. The sample lists about 67,000 clones, around 92% occurring once. Sequences were obtained from peripheral blood mononuclear cells (PBMCs). The J gene is TRBJ2-2, the V gene TRBV2; 8 bases match TRBD1. The clonotype originates from a man aged 35 to 55. CDR3 bases: TGTGCCAGCAGTGAGGACAGGGTATGGGAGCTGTTTTTT. It specifies CASSEDRVWELFF.